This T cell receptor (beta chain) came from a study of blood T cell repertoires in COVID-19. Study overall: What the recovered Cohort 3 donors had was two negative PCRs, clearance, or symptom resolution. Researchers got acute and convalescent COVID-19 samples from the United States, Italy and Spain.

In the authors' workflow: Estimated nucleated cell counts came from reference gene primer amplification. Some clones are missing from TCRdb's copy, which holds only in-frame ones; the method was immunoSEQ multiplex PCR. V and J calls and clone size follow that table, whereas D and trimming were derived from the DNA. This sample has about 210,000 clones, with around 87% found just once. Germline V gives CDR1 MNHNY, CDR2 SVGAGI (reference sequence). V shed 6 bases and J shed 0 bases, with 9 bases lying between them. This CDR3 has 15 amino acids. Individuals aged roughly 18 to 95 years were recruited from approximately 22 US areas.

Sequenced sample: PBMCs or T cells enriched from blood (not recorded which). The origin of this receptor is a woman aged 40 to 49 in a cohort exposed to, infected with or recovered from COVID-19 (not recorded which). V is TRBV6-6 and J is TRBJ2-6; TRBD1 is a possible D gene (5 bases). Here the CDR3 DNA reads TGTGCCAGCAGCCCGACAGTCTCTGGGGCCAACGTCCTGACTTTC. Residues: CASSPTVSGANVLTF.